One sample yielded the 8 T cell receptor beta chains listed below, sequenced in a study of PD-L1 blockade in urothelial cancer. The protocol was immunoSEQ multiplex PCR, while the TCRdb copy is restricted to in-frame clones and leaves out a portion. The data contain approximately 110,000 clones, 85% to 95% of them seen just once; the ten biggest clones take up under 5%. Noted time point: peripheral blood 6 weeks after treatment start. The sequencing here drew on PBMCs, taken around atezolizumab (anti-PD-L1) treatment. The receptor source for this set is a man between 60 and 70 years old with urothelial cancer.

V usage is TRBV28 and J usage is TRBJ2-7; 12 nucleotides line up with TRBD1. Germline V CDR1 and CDR2: MDHEN, SYDVKM. V was pared by 8 bases and J by 5 bases, with 7 bases of the junction left unmatched. The CDR3 consists of 14 residues. This CDR3 is CASVVGTGGDEQYF. The CDR3 DNA reads TGTGCCAGCGTCGTCGGGACAGGGGGCGACGAGCAGTACTTC.

The rearrangement joins TRBV7-9 to TRBJ2-3, with TRBD1 matching over 8 bases. CDR1 is SEHNR and CDR2 is FQNEAQ in the germline V gene (reference sequence). The CDR3 extends over 14 amino acids. Germline trimming cut 4 bases from V and 2 bases from J; bases unmatched to any gene: 2. As DNA, the CDR3 is TGTGCCAGCAGCTCGACAGGGGTCACAGATACGCAGTATTTT. The encoded protein is CASSSTGVTDTQYF.

CDR3 sequence (DNA): TGTGCCAGCAGCCCGCGGGACTTTGCCGGAAACGAGCAGTACTTC. Amino acid sequence: CASSPRDFAGNEQYF. This chain links TRBV21-1 with TRBJ2-7; TRBD2 is taken as the D call from the table, unchecked against the DNA. TRBV21-1 is an annotated pseudogene. The length of the CDR3 is 15 residues.

The chain links TRBV6-5 to TRBJ1-6; TRBD1 matches at 7 bases. The trim removed 8 bases at V and 7 bases at J, leaving 8 bases unmatched. The CDR3 extends over 14 amino acids. Germline V gene sequence: CDR1 MNHEY, CDR2 SVGAGI. The CDR3 DNA reads TGTGCCAGCGGATACGGGACAGCAAATTCACCCCTCCACTTT. Amino acids: CASGYGTANSPLHF.

The chain carries TRBV18 and TRBJ2-7; 7 positions match TRBD1. V dropped 2 bases and J dropped 7; count of bases not matched to a gene: 11. This CDR3 contains 15 residues. Germline V CDR1 and CDR2: KGHSH, LQKENI. The CDR3: CASSPGRQGSWEQYF. The CDR3 DNA is TGTGCCAGCTCACCAGGGAGACAGGGTTCTTGGGAGCAGTACTTC.

V usage is TRBV20-1 and J usage is TRBJ2-3; D is unclear. CDR1 and CDR2 (germline): DFQATT, SNEGSKA (reference sequence). This CDR3 region has 10 residues. Between the trimmed V and J ends, which lost 6 bases and 6 bases, there was a span of 7 bases. The chain's CDR3 is CSAVADTQYF. CDR3 in DNA: TGCAGTGCCGTGGCTGATACGCAGTATTTT.

The chain links TRBV2 to TRBJ2-3; 7 bases map to TRBD1. Germline assignment: CDR1 SNHLY and CDR2 FYNNEI. Germline trimming cut 4 bases from V and 0 bases from J; bases unmatched to any gene: 4. This CDR3 region has 15 residues. CDR3 coding DNA: TGTGCCAGCAGTGCCCAGGGGGTTAGCACAGATACGCAGTATTTT. This encodes CASSAQGVSTDTQYF. Full variable domain (remainder filled in from reference TRBV2 and TRBJ2-3): EPEVTQTPSHQVTQMGQEVILRCVPISNHLYFYWYRQILGQKVEFLVSFYNNEISEKSEIFDDQFSVERPDGSNFTLKIRSTKLEDSAMYFCASSAQGVSTDTQYFGPGTRLTVL.

This clone has only one observation. The chain links TRBV4-3 to TRBJ2-3; the match to TRBD1 covers 7 bases. This CDR3 has 16 residues. Germline V gene data show CDR1 as LGHNA and CDR2 as YSLEER. V lost 0 bases, J lost 0 bases, and 3 bases stayed unmatched. The CDR3 sequence is CASSQEVTGSTDTQYF. The CDR3 coding sequence is TGCGCCAGCAGCCAAGAGGTGACAGGGAGCACAGATACGCAGTATTTT.